The present T cell receptor beta chain was sequenced within a study of patients and donors after allogeneic stem cell transplantation. Germline CDR1 reads SGHTA; CDR2 reads FQGNSA. There are 16 residues in the CDR3. The trim removed 4 bases at V and 3 bases at J, leaving 9 bases unmatched. MiXCR, applied by TCRdb to the RT-PCR reads, yields one record per CDR3 protein. This repertoire shows 390,000 or so distinct CDR3 sequences, 16% found once; its top ten account for 6.5% to 7.5%. Sequencing was carried out using blood, either unsorted or a sorted T cell fraction (not recorded which). The gene calls are TRBV7-2 and TRBJ1-1; the match to TRBD1 covers 9 bases. The clonotype comes from a human donor who was either an allogeneic HSCT recipient or a stem cell or donor lymphocyte infusion donor (not recorded which). It is not recorded whose cells these are; they may come from a transplant donor. The CDR3: CASSSGTRTGDTEAFF. The CDR3, as DNA: TGTGCCAGCAGCTCAGGGACCCGGACAGGGGACACTGAAGCTTTCTTT. Variable domain in full (rest from reference TRBV7-2 and TRBJ1-1): GAGVSQSPSNKVTEKGKDVELRCDPISGHTALYWYRQSLGQGLEFLIYFQGNSAPDKSGLPSDRFSAERTGGSVSTLTIQRTQQEDSAVYLCASSSGTRTGDTEAFFGQGTRLTVV.